The clone carrying this TCR beta chain has more than one count but fewer than ten. This sample is part of a study of CD8+ T cells in alopecia areata. Sequencing used cDNA as its template, made by extracting RNA and reverse transcribing it. Produced via immunoSEQ multiplex PCR; TCRdb's table is partial and in-frame only. This table has roughly 30,000 clones, approximately 60% appearing once. The CDR3 length is 18 residues. Trimming removed 3 bases at V and 0 bases at J, with 18 bases between. Germline CDR1 reads SGDLS; CDR2 reads YYNGEE. The V gene is TRBV9, the J gene TRBJ2-2, with a possible D match to TRBD2 (6 bases). This clonotype was sampled from a human donor with alopecia areata. The sample was NKG2D-high CD8+ T cells sorted from blood. The CDR3 sequence: CASSATPQLAPNTGELFF. Written as DNA, the CDR3 is TGTGCCAGCAGCGCCACACCGCAACTAGCACCGAACACCGGGGAGCTGTTTTTT.